These 14 T cell receptor beta chains originate from one sample sequenced in a study of metastatic and nonmetastatic thyroid tumors. Patients had received no treatment of any kind before thyroid surgery. TCRdb ran MiXCR on the PCR reads. The sample has approximately 44,000 clones; 28% are singletons. The sample was blood. The receptors were sampled from a male donor with papillary thyroid cancer or a benign thyroid nodule (not recorded which). Some clones in this sample may be carry-over from other donors' samples.

This clone has only a few counts. The rearrangement joins TRBV6-1 to TRBJ2-2, with 7 bases matching TRBD1. This CDR3 is 15 amino acids long. With V trimmed by 4 bases and J by 4 bases, 6 bases remained unmatched. Germline lookup yields CDR1 MNHNS and CDR2 SASEGT. The CDR3 coding sequence is TGTGCCAGCAGTGTAAACAGGGGTTCCACCGGGGAGCTGTTTTTT. Translating gives CASSVNRGSTGELFF.

On this clone itself: A junction boundary mismatches the germline segment, possibly from a read error. The chain is built from TRBV11-2 and TRBJ2-7, with TRBD2 matching 9 bases. The V gene's germline CDR1 is SGHAT and CDR2 FQNNGV. The CDR3 consists of 15 residues. The CDR3 bases are TGTCCCAGCAGCTTACCCGGTAGCGGGAGATACGAGCAGTACTTC. The encoded protein is CPSSLPGSGRYEQYF.

This clone was picked up a small number of times. The chain has TRBV4-1 and TRBJ1-4; no clear D gene. V lost 2 bases, J lost 8 bases, and 9 bases lay in between. CDR3 length equals 13 residues. From germline, CDR1 is MGHRA and CDR2 YSYEKL. The CDR3: CASSQLKGEKLFF. The CDR3 DNA reads as TGCGCCAGCAGCCAACTCAAGGGCGAAAAACTGTTTTTT.

This clone was counted ten times or more. The rearrangement links TRBV30 to TRBJ1-2, with D possibly being TRBD1 (5 bases). CDR3 length equals 15 residues. The V gene's germline CDR1 is GTSNPN and CDR2 SVGIG (reference sequence). Trimming shortened V by 4 bases and J by 8 bases, and 23 bases separated the two germline ends. CDR3 residues: CAWIRDGDTTGGYTF. In DNA form, the CDR3 reads TGTGCCTGGATACGGGACGGCGATACTACCGGGGGCTACACCTTC.

Regarding this clone: An end of the junction differs from the germline gene, which may be a read error. V gene TRBV7-8 combines with J gene TRBJ2-1; D remains unclear. Germline V gives CDR1 SGHVS, CDR2 FQNEAQ. The CDR3 spans 13 residues. CDR3 bases: TGTGCCAGCTGCTTGGTATTCAAAAATGAGCAGTTCTTC. Amino acids: CASCLVFKNEQFF.

In its sample, this clone was seen many times. The chain employs TRBV6-2 or TRBV6-3 and TRBJ1-1; 8 positions match TRBD1. With 6 bases clipped from V and 0 bases from J, the junction kept 12 bases outside the gene matches. This CDR3 contains 17 residues. Germline V gene data show CDR1 as MNHEY and CDR2 as SVGEGT. This CDR3 reads CASSRRTGNYMNTEAFF. DNA of the CDR3: TGTGCCAGCAGCCGGAGGACAGGGAATTATATGAACACTGAAGCTTTCTTT.

The CDR3 DNA reads TGTGCCAGCAGTCAAACTAAGAGCTCCTACGAGCAGTACTTC. Protein sequence: CASSQTKSSYEQYF. The chain uses TRBV27 and TRBJ2-7, with unresolved D. Trimming cost V 5 bases and J 0 bases, with 11 bases left between them. The CDR3 loop spans 14 amino acids. CDR1 MNHEY and CDR2 SMNVEV come from the germline V gene (reference sequence).

This clone has just a few counts. The chain employs TRBV7-3 and TRBJ2-2; no clear D. CDR3 length: 12 amino acids. Looked up from germline, CDR1 is SGHTA and CDR2 is FQGTGA. V was shortened by 2 bases and J by 5 bases, with 3 bases between the two germline ends. The CDR3: CASSLRTGELFF. The CDR3 coding sequence is TGTGCCAGCAGCTTACGTACCGGGGAGCTGTTTTTT.

The CDR3 here is CASKLGGAGGSYEQYF. The CDR3 nucleotides are TGTGCCAGCAAACTGGGGGGGGCGGGAGGGTCCTACGAGCAGTACTTC. V usage is TRBV12-3 or TRBV12-4 and J usage is TRBJ2-7, with TRBD2 matching 9 bases. The CDR3 runs to 16 residues. V dropped 7 bases and J dropped 1; count of bases not matched to a gene: 11.

The sample holds a few counts of this clone. The chain couples TRBV28 to TRBJ1-1; D call uncertain. From germline, CDR1 is MDHEN and CDR2 SYDVKM. V was pared by 3 bases and J by 3 bases, with 5 bases between. This CDR3 spans 12 amino acids. The CDR3 here is CASSLMDTEAFF. CDR3 DNA: TGTGCCAGCAGTTTGATGGACACTGAAGCTTTCTTT.

The chain uses TRBV5-1 and TRBJ2-1; 9 bases agree with TRBD2. Germline CDR1 is SGHRS and CDR2 is YFSETQ. The length of the CDR3 is 16 residues. Trimming cost V 0 bases and J 10 bases; bases outside gene matches: 11. The CDR3 DNA follows: TGCGCCAGCAGCTTGGGTCCTAGCGGGATGTTTGAGGAGCAGTTCTTC. It translates to CASSLGPSGMFEEQFF. The variable domain in full, completed from reference TRBV5-1 and TRBJ2-1, reads KAGVTQTPRYLIKTRGQQVTLSCSPISGHRSVSWYQQTPGQGLQFLFEYFSETQRNKGNFPGRFSGRQFSNSRSEMNVSTLELGDSALYLCASSLGPSGMFEEQFFGPGTRLTVL.

Comments on this clone: Its ends do not fully match the called genes, so a read error is possible. J is TRBJ2-2 and V is TRBV7-6, with D possibly matching TRBD1 (6 bases). CDR1 and CDR2 (germline): SGHVS, FNYEAQ. CDR3 size: 13 residues. CDR3 bases: TGTTCCAGCAGCTCAACAGGGACCGGGGAGCTGTTTTTT. It translates to CSSSSTGTGELFF.

This sequence joins TRBV11-2 and TRBJ1-2, with 8 bases fitting TRBD1. Germline V lookup: CDR1 SGHAT, CDR2 FQNNGV. CDR3 length equals 13 residues. The V and J ends lost 5 bases and 3 bases, in that order; junction bases with no gene match: 2. The CDR3 DNA reads as TGTGCCAGCAGCGCGGACAGGGACTATGGCTACACCTTC. Residues: CASSADRDYGYTF.

The genes are TRBV6-2 or TRBV6-3 and TRBJ2-7; tentative D call: TRBD1 (5 bases). Germline values: CDR1 MNHEY, CDR2 SVGEGT. The germline V and J ends were trimmed by 7 bases and 5 bases, with 18 bases remaining between them. The CDR3 runs 14 residues. The CDR3 reads CASTLRRGGDEQYF. The CDR3 bases are TGTGCCAGCACACTCCGAAGGGGTGGGGACGAGCAGTACTTC.